This T cell receptor (beta chain) emerged from a study of blood T cell repertoires in COVID-19. Study details: The United States, Italy and Spain were the sources of the acute and convalescent COVID-19 samples. Sample material is recorded as cDNA or gDNA derived from T cells, B-cell-depleted T cells, or PBMCs.

Trimming cost V 4 bases and J 8 bases, with 8 bases left between them. CDR1 and CDR2 (germline): SNHLY, FYNNEI. The CDR3 consists of 12 residues. Source study methods: Estimated nucleated cell counts came from reference gene primer amplification. Clones were read by immunoSEQ multiplex PCR, and TCRdb kept only the in-frame ones, dropping some. V, J and clone size reflect that table, while D and trimming were determined from the DNA. In the table there are 300,000 to 450,000 clones, 87% of which are singletons. Material for sequencing was peripheral blood. The chain is built from TRBV2 and TRBJ1-4; D is unclear. The clonotype originates from a woman aged 55-70 years with COVID-19, enrolled during active disease. DNA of the CDR3: TGTGCCAGCAGTGGATCGGGGGAAAAACTGTTTTTT. Translated: CASSGSGEKLFF. Filled out from reference TRBV2 and TRBJ1-4, the complete variable domain reads EPEVTQTPSHQVTQMGQEVILRCVPISNHLYFYWYRQILGQKVEFLVSFYNNEISEKSEIFDDQFSVERPDGSNFTLKIRSTKLEDSAMYFCASSGSGEKLFFGSGTQLSVL.